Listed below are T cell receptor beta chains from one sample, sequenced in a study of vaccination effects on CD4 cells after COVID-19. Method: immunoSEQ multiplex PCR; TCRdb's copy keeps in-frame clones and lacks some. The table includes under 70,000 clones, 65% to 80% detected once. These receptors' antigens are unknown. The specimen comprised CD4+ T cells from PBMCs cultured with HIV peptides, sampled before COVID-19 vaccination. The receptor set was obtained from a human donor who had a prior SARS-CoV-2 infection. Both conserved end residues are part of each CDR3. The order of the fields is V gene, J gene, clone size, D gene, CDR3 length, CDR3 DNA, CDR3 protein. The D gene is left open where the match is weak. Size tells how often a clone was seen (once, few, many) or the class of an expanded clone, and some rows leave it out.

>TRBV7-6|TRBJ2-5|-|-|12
TGTGCCAGCAGCCCCACCCGGGAGACCCAGTACTTC
CASSPTRETQYF
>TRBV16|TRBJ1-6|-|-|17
TGTGCCAGCAGCCAATCCTGGGGGAGCTCCTATAATTCACCCCTCCACTTT
CASSQSWGSSYNSPLHF
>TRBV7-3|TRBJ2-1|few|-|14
TGTGCCAGCAGCTCACCCGGGGGTGACAATGAGCAGTTCTTC
CASSSPGGDNEQFF
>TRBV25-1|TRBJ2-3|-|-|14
TGTGCCAGCAGTGAACCCCGGAGCACAGATACGCAGTATTTT
CASSEPRSTDTQYF
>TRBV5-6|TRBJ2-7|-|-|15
TGTGCCAGCAGCTGGGAACAGGGTTACCCCTACGAGCAGTACTTC
CASSWEQGYPYEQYF
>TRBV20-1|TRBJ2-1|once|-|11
TGCAGTGCTAGCCCGAGGAATGAGCAGTTCTTC
CSASPRNEQFF
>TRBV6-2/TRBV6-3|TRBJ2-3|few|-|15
TGTGCCAGCAGTTACTCCTCGGGGAACACAGATACGCAGTATTTT
CASSYSSGNTDTQYF
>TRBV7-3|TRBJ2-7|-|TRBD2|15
TGTGCCAGCAGCTTATTTGGGGGGGACCTTGACGAGCAGTACTTC
CASSLFGGDLDEQYF
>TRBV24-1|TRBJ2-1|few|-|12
TGTGCCACCAGTGGGAGGGGCAATGAGCAGTTCTTC
CATSGRGNEQFF
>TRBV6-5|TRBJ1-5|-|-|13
TGTGCCAGCACCCCCGGACAATCCCGGGCCCAGCATTTT
CASTPGQSRAQHF
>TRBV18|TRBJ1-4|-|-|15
TGTGCCAGCTCACCATATGGGACTGTGAATGAAAAACTGTTTTTT
CASSPYGTVNEKLFF
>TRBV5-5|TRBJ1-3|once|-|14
TGTGCCAGCAGCTTGCCGATCTCTGGAAACACCATATATTTT
CASSLPISGNTIYF
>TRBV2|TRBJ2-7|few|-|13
TGTGCCAGCAGTGAATGGCGGGCCGACGAGCAGTACTTC
CASSEWRADEQYF
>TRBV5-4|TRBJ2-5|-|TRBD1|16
TGTGCCAGCAGTCTTGGTGGGGACAGGGGTTGGGAGACCCAGTACTTC
CASSLGGDRGWETQYF
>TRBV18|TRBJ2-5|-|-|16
TGTGCCAGCTCACCACCGACGGGTGGCGGGTTGGAGACCCAGTACTTC
CASSPPTGGGLETQYF
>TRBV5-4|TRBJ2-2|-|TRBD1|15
TGTGCCAGCAGCCCGAGGACAGGGGTCGCCGGGGAGCTGTTTTTT
CASSPRTGVAGELFF
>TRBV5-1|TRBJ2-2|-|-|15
TGCGCCAGCAGCTTGATAGGCGCGAACACCGGGGAGCTGTTTTTT
CASSLIGANTGELFF
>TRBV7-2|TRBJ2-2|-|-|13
TGTGCCAGCAGCCAAAAGAACACCGGGGAGCTGTTTTTT
CASSQKNTGELFF
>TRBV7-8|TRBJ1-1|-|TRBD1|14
TGTGCCAGCAGCCCACAGGGGGCGGACACTGAAGCTTTCTTT
CASSPQGADTEAFF
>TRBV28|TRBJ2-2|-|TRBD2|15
TGTGCCAGCACGTCTAGCGGATTGAACACCGGGGAGCTGTTTTTT
CASTSSGLNTGELFF
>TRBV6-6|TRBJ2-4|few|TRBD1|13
TGTGCCAGCAGAAACAGGGGCTCGCACATTCAGTACTTC
CASRNRGSHIQYF
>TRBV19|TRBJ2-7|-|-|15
TGTGCCAGTACCCCAGGGGGGGCGCAAAGTTACGAGCAGTACTTC
CASTPGGAQSYEQYF
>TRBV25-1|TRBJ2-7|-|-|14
TGTGCCAGCAGTGAAGTCGGGGGATCCTACGAGCAGTACTTC
CASSEVGGSYEQYF
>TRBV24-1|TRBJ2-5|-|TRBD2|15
TGTGCCACCAGTGATCAGACTAGCGGGAAAGAGACCCAGTACTTC
CATSDQTSGKETQYF
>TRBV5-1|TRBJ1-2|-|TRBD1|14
TGCGCCAGCAGCTTTCAGGGGGCGGACTATGGCTACACCTTC
CASSFQGADYGYTF
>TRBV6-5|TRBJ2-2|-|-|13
TGTGCCAGCAGACCTGACAACACCGGGGAGCTGTTTTTT
CASRPDNTGELFF
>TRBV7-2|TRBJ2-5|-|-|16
TGTGCCAGCAGCTTATCAAGGTCGGGCGCACAAGAGACCCAGTACTTC
CASSLSRSGAQETQYF
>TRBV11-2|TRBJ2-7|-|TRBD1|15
TGTGCCAGCAGCCAAAATGGGGACAGGGTCCACGAGCAGTACTTC
CASSQNGDRVHEQYF
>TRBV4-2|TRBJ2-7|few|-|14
TGTGCCAGCCGATGGGCGGGTTCCCACTACGAGCAGTACTTC
CASRWAGSHYEQYF
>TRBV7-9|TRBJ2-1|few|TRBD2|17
TGTGCCAGCAGCTTAGGGGTTAGCGGGGCTCACTACAATGAGCAGTTCTTC
CASSLGVSGAHYNEQFF
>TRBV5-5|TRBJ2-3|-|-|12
TGTGCCAGCAGCTTTGAGGGGAATACGCAGTATTTT
CASSFEGNTQYF
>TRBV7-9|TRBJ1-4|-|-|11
TGTGCCAGCAGCCACTCGCAGAAACTGTTTTTT
CASSHSQKLFF
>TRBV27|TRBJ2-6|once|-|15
TGTGCCAGCAGTTCATTAGGGACTGGGGCCAACGTCCTGACTTTC
CASSSLGTGANVLTF
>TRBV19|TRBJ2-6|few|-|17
TGTGCCAGTAGTATAGATTTGGGGTATGATGGGGCCAACGTCCTGACTTTC
CASSIDLGYDGANVLTF
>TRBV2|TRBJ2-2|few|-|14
TGTGCCAGCAGTGTGGGCCAGGCCCCCGGGGAGCTGTTTTTT
CASSVGQAPGELFF
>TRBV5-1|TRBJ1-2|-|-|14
TGCGCCAGCAGCTTGGAACCCGGATCCTATGGCTACACCTTC
CASSLEPGSYGYTF
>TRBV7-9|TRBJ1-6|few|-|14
TGTGCCAGCAGCTTAGACGGCGGGGATTCACCCCTCCACTTT
CASSLDGGDSPLHF
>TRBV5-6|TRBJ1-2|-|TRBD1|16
TGTGCCAGCAGCCTCTCCTCCGGGACAGCTAACTATGGCTACACCTTC
CASSLSSGTANYGYTF
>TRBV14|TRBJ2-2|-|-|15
TGTGCCAGCGGACGACTTGATGCGAACACCGGGGAGCTGTTTTTT
CASGRLDANTGELFF
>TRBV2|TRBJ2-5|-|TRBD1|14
TGTGCCAGCAGCAACAGGGGGCGATCGGAGACCCAGTACTTC
CASSNRGRSETQYF